Sequencing of this T cell receptor beta chain was carried out in a study of blood T cell repertoires in COVID-19. At the level of the study: Sites in the United States, Italy and Spain provided acute and convalescent COVID-19 samples.

The CDR3 runs to 16 residues. Germline CDR1 is MDHEN and CDR2 is SYDVKM. V was pared by 3 bases and J by 4 bases, with 7 bases of the junction left unmatched. The method was immunoSEQ multiplex PCR; TCRdb's version includes in-frame clones alone and lacks a portion of them. The sample shows approximately 390,000 clones, approximately 85% of them seen only once. Sequenced: PBMCs or T cells enriched from blood (not recorded which). The chain couples TRBV28 to TRBJ1-5, with 9 bases fitting TRBD1. The TCR sequence derives from a woman aged 40 to 50 with acute COVID-19. CDR3 in DNA: TGTGCCAGCAGTTTGCCCCAGACAGGGGGTAATCAGCCCCAGCATTTT. Translation: CASSLPQTGGNQPQHF.